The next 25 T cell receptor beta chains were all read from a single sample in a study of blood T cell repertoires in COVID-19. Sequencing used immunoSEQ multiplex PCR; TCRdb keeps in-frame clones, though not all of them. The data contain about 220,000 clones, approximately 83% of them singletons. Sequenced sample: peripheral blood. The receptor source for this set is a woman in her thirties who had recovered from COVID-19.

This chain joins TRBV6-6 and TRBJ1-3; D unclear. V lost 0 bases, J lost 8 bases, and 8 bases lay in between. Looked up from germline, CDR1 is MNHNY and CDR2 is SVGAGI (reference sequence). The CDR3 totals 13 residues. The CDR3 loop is CASSYSYYYTIYF. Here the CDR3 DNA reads TGTGCCAGCAGTTACTCCTACTATTACACCATATATTTT.

The CDR3 here is CAWRAGQGASEAFF. The CDR3 bases are TGTGCCTGGAGGGCCGGACAGGGCGCATCGGAAGCTTTCTTT. The chain links TRBV30 to TRBJ1-1; the match to TRBD1 covers 8 bases. The length of the CDR3 is 14 residues. Per the germline V gene, CDR1 is GTSNPN and CDR2 is SVGIG (reference sequence). V lost 3 bases, J lost 8 bases, and 11 bases stayed unmatched. The full variable domain, in which reference TRBV30 and TRBJ1-1 provide the parts outside the CDR3, is SQTIHQWPATLVQPVGSPLSLECTVEGTSNPNLYWYRQAAGRGLQLLFYSVGIGQISSEVPQNLSASRPQDRQFILSSKKLLLSDSGFYLCAWRAGQGASEAFFGQGTRLTVV.

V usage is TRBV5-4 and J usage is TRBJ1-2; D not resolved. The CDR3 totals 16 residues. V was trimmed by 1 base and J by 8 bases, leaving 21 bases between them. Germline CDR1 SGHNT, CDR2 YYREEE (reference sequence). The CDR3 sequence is CASSLFWPRESGGYTF. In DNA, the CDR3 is TGTGCCAGCAGCTTGTTCTGGCCTAGAGAGTCGGGGGGCTACACCTTC. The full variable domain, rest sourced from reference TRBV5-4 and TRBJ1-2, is ETGVTQSPTHLIKTRGQQVTLRCSSQSGHNTVSWYQQALGQGPQFIFQYYREEENGRGNFPPRFSGLQFPNYSSELNVNALELDDSALYLCASSLFWPRESGGYTFGSGTRLTVV.

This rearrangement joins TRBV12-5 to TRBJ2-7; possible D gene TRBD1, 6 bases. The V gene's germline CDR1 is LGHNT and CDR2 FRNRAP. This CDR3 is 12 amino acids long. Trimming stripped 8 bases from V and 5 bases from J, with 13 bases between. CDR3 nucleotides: TGTGCTAGTCTGGGTACAGGGAACGAGCAGTACTTC. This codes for CASLGTGNEQYF.

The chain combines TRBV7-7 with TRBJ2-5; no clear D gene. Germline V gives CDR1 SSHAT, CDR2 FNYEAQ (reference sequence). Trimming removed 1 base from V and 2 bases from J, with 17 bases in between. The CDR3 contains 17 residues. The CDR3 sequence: CASSLGVKARSQETQYF. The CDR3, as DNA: TGTGCCAGCAGCTTAGGTGTTAAGGCCAGGTCGCAAGAGACCCAGTACTTC.

The CDR3 loop is CASSLHTRNTIYF. CDR3 nucleotides: TGTGCCAGCAGTTTACACACACGAAACACCATATATTTT. The rearrangement uses TRBV3-1 (or the pseudogene TRBV3-2) and TRBJ1-3; the D is unclear. Germline values: CDR1 LGHDT, CDR2 YNNKEL (reference sequence). V was clipped by 6 bases and J by 5 bases, with 11 bases between them. The CDR3 runs to 13 residues.

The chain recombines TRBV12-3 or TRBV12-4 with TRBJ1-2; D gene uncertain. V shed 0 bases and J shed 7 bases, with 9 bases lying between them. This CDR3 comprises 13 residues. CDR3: CASSLAGRGGYTF. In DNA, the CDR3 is TGTGCCAGCAGTTTAGCTGGTAGAGGTGGCTACACCTTC.

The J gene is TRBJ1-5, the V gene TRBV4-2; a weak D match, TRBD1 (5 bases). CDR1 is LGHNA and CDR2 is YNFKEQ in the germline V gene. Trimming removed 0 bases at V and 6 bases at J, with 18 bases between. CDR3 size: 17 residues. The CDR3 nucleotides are TGTGCCAGCAGCCAAGATATCACGGGGGAAGGATTTCAGCCCCAGCATTTT. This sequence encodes CASSQDITGEGFQPQHF.

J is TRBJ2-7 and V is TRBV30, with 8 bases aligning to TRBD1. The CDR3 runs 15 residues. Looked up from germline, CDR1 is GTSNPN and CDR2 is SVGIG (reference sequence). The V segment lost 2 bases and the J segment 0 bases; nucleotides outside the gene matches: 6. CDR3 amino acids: CAWSITGGYSYEQYF. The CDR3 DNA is TGTGCCTGGAGTATAACAGGGGGGTACTCCTACGAGCAGTACTTC.

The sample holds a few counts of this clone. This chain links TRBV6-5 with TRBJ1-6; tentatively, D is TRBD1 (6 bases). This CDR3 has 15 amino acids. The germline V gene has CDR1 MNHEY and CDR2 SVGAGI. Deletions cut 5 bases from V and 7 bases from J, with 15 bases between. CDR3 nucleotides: TGTGCCAGCAGTCCGCCGGGACACTCAAATTCACCCCTCCACTTT. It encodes CASSPPGHSNSPLHF.

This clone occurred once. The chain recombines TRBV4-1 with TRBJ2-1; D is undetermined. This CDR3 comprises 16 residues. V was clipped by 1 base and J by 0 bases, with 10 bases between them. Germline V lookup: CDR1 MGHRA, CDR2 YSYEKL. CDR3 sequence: CASSQVQASSYNEQFF. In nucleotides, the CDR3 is TGCGCCAGCAGCCAAGTGCAGGCGAGCTCCTACAATGAGCAGTTCTTC.

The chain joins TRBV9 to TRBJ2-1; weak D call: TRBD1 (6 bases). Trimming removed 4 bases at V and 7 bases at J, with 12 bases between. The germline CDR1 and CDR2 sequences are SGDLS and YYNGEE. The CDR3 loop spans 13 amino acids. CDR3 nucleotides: TGTGCCAGCAGCCTAGGACAGTTTAATGAGCAGTTCTTC. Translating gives CASSLGQFNEQFF.

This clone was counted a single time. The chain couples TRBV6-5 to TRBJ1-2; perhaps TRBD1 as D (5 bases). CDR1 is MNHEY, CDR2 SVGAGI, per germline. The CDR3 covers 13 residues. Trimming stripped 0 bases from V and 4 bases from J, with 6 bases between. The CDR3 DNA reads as TGTGCCAGCAGTTACTCAGGGGCCTATGGCTACACCTTC. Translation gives CASSYSGAYGYTF.

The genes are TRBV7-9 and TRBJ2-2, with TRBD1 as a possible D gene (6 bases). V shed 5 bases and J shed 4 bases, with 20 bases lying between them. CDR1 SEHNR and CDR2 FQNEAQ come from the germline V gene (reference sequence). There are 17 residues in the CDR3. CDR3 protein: CASSVLSGAGVTGELFF. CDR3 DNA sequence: TGTGCCAGCAGCGTATTGTCAGGGGCCGGGGTCACCGGGGAGCTGTTTTTT.

CDR3 DNA sequence: TGTGCCAGCAGTACAACCGAAGGTCGACAGGGGGGAACTGAAGCTTTCTTT. It codes for CASSTTEGRQGGTEAFF. This rearrangement joins TRBV5-6 to TRBJ1-1, with 9 bases aligning to TRBD1. Looked up from germline, CDR1 is SGHDT and CDR2 is YYEEEE. CDR3 length equals 17 residues. V dropped 5 bases and J dropped 5; count of bases not matched to a gene: 16.

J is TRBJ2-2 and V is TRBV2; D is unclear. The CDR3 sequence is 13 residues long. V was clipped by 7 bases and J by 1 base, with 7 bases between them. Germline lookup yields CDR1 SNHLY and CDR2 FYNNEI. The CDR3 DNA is TGTGCCAGCAAATGGCAGAACACCGGGGAGCTGTTTTTT. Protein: CASKWQNTGELFF.

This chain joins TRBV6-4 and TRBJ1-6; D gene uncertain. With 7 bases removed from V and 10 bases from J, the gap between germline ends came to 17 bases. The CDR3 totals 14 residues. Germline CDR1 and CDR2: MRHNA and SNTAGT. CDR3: CASILEGLGSPLHF. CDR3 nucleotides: TGTGCCAGCATTCTCGAGGGTCTTGGATCACCCCTCCACTTT.

The CDR3 loop is CASRRQTEAFF. The CDR3, as DNA: TGTGCCAGCAGAAGACAGACTGAAGCTTTCTTT. The chain is built from TRBV27 and TRBJ1-1; TRBD1 might be the D (5 bases). CDR1 and CDR2 (germline): MNHEY, SMNVEV (reference sequence). The CDR3 contains 11 residues. V lost 6 bases, J lost 5 bases, and 7 bases lay in between.

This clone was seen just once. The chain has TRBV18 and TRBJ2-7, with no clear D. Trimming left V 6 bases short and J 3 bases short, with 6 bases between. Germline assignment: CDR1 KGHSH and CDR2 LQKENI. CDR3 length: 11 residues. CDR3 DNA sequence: TGTGCCAGCTCCCAAAACTACGAGCAGTACTTC. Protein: CASSQNYEQYF. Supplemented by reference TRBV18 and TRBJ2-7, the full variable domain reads NAGVMQNPRHLVRRRGQEARLRCSPMKGHSHVYWYRQLPEEGLKFMVYLQKENIIDESGMPKERFSAEFPKEGPSILRIQQVVRGDSAAYFCASSQNYEQYFGPGTRLTVT.

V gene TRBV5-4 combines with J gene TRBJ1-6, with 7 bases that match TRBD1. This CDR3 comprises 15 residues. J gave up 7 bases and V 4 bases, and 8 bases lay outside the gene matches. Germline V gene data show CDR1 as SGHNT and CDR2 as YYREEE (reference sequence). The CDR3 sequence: CASSNQGGTNSPLHF. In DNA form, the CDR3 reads TGTGCCAGCAGCAATCAGGGGGGTACGAATTCACCCCTCCACTTT. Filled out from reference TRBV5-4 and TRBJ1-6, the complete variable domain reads ETGVTQSPTHLIKTRGQQVTLRCSSQSGHNTVSWYQQALGQGPQFIFQYYREEENGRGNFPPRFSGLQFPNYSSELNVNALELDDSALYLCASSNQGGTNSPLHFGNGTRLTVT.

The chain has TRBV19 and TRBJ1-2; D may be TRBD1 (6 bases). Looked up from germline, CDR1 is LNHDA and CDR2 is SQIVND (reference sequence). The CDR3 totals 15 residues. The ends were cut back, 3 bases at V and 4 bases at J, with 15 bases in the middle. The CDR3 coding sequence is TGTGCCAGTAGTATCAACGCCGGACAGACCTATGGCTACACCTTC. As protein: CASSINAGQTYGYTF.

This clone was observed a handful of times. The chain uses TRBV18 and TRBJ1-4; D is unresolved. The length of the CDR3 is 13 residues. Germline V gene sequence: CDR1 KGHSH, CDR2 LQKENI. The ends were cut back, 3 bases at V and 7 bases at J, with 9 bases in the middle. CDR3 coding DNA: TGTGCCAGCTCACCGGAACGGGGTGAAAAACTGTTTTTT. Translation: CASSPERGEKLFF.

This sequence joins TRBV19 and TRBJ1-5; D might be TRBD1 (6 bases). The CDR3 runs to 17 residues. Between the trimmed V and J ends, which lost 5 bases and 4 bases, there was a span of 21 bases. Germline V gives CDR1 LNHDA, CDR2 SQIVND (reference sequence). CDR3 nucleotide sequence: TGTGCCAGTAGTGTACCCCTTTCCGCAGGGGTAAATCAGCCCCAGCATTTT. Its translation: CASSVPLSAGVNQPQHF. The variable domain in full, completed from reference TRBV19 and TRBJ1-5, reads DGGITQSPKYLFRKEGQNVTLSCEQNLNHDAMYWYRQDPGQGLRLIYYSQIVNDFQKGDIAEGYSVSREKKESFPLTVTSAQKNPTAFYLCASSVPLSAGVNQPQHFGDGTRLSIL.

The CDR3 sequence is CASSKLNRDTEAFF. In DNA form, the CDR3 reads TGTGCCAGCAGTAAACTTAACAGGGACACTGAAGCTTTCTTT. The J gene is TRBJ1-1, the V gene TRBV6-2 or TRBV6-3; TRBD1 is a possible D gene (6 bases). The germline gives CDR1 MNHEY, CDR2 SVGEGT. The CDR3 is 14 amino acids. Trimming removed 5 bases from V and 3 bases from J, with 13 bases in between.

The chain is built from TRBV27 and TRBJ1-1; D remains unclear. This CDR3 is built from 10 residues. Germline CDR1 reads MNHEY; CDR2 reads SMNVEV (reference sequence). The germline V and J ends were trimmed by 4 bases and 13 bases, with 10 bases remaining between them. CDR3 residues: CASSSTRGFF. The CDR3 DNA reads TGTGCCAGCAGTTCAACCCGGGGTTTCTTT.